The subject of this entry is one T cell receptor (beta chain). Its antigen is as yet unknown. TCRbeta library construction was performed incorporating unique molecular identifiers. One entry per CDR3 protein, called by TCRdb with MiXCR from the PCR reads. The sample consists of about 510,000 distinct CDR3 sequences, over 10% of them appearing once. This entry belongs to a study of T-cell reconstitution after alpha-beta-depleted transplantation in children. There are 13 residues in the CDR3. Germline values: CDR1 SGHTA, CDR2 FQGNSA. The ends were cut back, 11 bases at V and 0 bases at J, with 11 bases in the middle. Whole-study findings and limits: Several hundred expanded graft clones reportedly were the source of alpha-beta T cells about two months after transplant. Diversity and T-cell counts at one year after transplant derived mostly from new T cells. For some patients, TCRbeta diversity was high at day 60 because of recipient T cells and thymic progenitors that survived.

This chain links TRBV7-2 with TRBJ2-1; the D is unclear. The input for sequencing was PBMCs, mostly from graft donor cells, taken 180 days after TCRalphabeta/CD19-depleted stem cell transplant. The TCR originated in a female patient between 2 and 15 years old who had a stem cell transplant for aplastic anemia, so the T cells may come from the graft donor. CDR3 amino acids: CAAAPSSYNEQFF. CDR3 DNA: TGTGCCGCCGCACCGAGCTCCTACAATGAGCAGTTCTTC.